These 15 T cell receptor beta chains were all obtained from the same sample, sequenced in a study of shared clonotypes between healthy human individuals. Naive CD8 cells lacked CD45RO, underwent positive selection for CCR7 and left out terminally differentiated effector memory CD45RA+ cells. Data came from immunoSEQ multiplex PCR; TCRdb stores just in-frame clones and leaves some out. The data hold around 1,900,000 clones, with just over 90% observed a single time. The specimen sequenced was naive CD8+ T cells from PBMCs. These receptor sequences come from a young man in good health. Some clones in this sample may be carry-over from other donors' samples.

This chain uses TRBV29-1 with TRBJ2-3; D might be TRBD1 (5 bases). Trimming pared 7 bases from V and 2 bases from J, leaving 22 bases between. The CDR3 covers 16 residues. The germline V gene has CDR1 SQVTM and CDR2 ANQGSEA. The CDR3 coding sequence is TGCAGCGCCCGCGCACCGCAAGGGGCCGCCACAGATACGCAGTATTTT. As protein: CSARAPQGAATDTQYF.

The chain recombines TRBV7-9 with TRBJ2-1; D is unresolved. The germline V gene has CDR1 SEHNR and CDR2 FQNEAQ (reference sequence). Trimming cost V 2 bases and J 2 bases, with 13 bases left between them. The CDR3 extends over 16 amino acids. Here the CDR3 DNA reads TGTGCCAGCAGCTTAAGGGCAGCCCAGACCTACAATGAGCAGTTCTTC. Protein: CASSLRAAQTYNEQFF.

The rearrangement uses TRBV5-1 and TRBJ1-1; no firm D call. The CDR3 covers 12 residues. Germline-derived CDR1 and CDR2 are SGHRS and YFSETQ. Trimming left V 1 base short and J 8 bases short, with 9 bases between. This CDR3 reads CASSLKSGEAFF. The DNA of the CDR3 is TGCGCCAGCAGCTTGAAATCTGGGGAAGCTTTCTTT.

The V call is TRBV18, the J call TRBJ2-7; possible D gene TRBD1, 6 bases. The CDR3 contains 14 residues. Germline CDR1 KGHSH, CDR2 LQKENI. Trimming left V 2 bases short and J 2 bases short, with 10 bases between. The DNA for the CDR3 is TGTGCCAGCTCACCAGACAGGATTCCCTACGAGCAGTACTTC. This sequence encodes CASSPDRIPYEQYF.

The CDR3 loop is CASSQDHAGAGELFF. The CDR3 DNA reads as TGCGCCAGCAGCCAAGATCACGCGGGAGCCGGGGAGCTGTTTTTT. V usage is TRBV4-3 and J usage is TRBJ2-2; 7 bases align to TRBD2. Trimming took 0 bases from V and 6 from J; bases not matched to a gene: 4. This CDR3 is built from 15 residues. Germline V gene sequence: CDR1 LGHNA, CDR2 YSLEER.

V and J are TRBV6-6 and TRBJ2-7; 9 bases are a match to TRBD2. The germline gives CDR1 MNHNY, CDR2 SVGAGI (reference sequence). CDR3 length: 15 residues. V was clipped by 9 bases and J by 2 bases; unmatched bases: 11. CDR3 sequence (DNA): TGTGCCAGTCAGTTAGCTAGCGGGACACCCTACGAGCAGTACTTC. This gives the protein CASQLASGTPYEQYF.

The chain combines TRBV30 with TRBJ2-7; TRBD2 aligns across 7 bases. CDR3 length equals 11 residues. Looked up from germline, CDR1 is GTSNPN and CDR2 is SVGIG (reference sequence). The CDR3 DNA reads as TGTGCCTGGAGTGTAGCGGGACCCATCCAAGTT. Its protein product is CAWSVAGPIQV.

This clone was seen just once. The chain links TRBV11-2 to TRBJ1-2; TRBD1 aligns across 9 bases. The CDR3 totals 14 residues. Per the germline V gene, CDR1 is SGHAT and CDR2 is FQNNGV. Trimming took 6 bases from V and 7 from J; bases not matched to a gene: 9. CDR3 DNA: TGTGCCAGCAGTCCTACAGGGACAGGGTCTGGCTACACCTTC. Residues: CASSPTGTGSGYTF.

The V gene is TRBV27, the J gene TRBJ2-1, with D hard to call. Trimming stripped 2 bases from V and 5 bases from J, with 7 bases between. This CDR3 region has 13 residues. Per germline, CDR1 MNHEY and CDR2 SMNVEV (reference sequence). In DNA form, the CDR3 reads TGTGCCAGCAGTTTAATAGGGAACAATGAGCAGTTCTTC. Amino acid sequence: CASSLIGNNEQFF.

The chain couples TRBV12-5 to TRBJ2-2; D is undetermined. Germline loops: CDR1 LGHNT, CDR2 FRNRAP. V dropped 2 bases and J dropped 8 bases, with 15 bases sitting between them. The CDR3 runs 15 residues. Here the CDR3 reads CASGLFGPAGGELFF. The CDR3 nucleotides are TGTGCTAGTGGTTTGTTCGGCCCGGCTGGTGGGGAGCTGTTTTTT.

The V call is TRBV6-1, the J call TRBJ1-5, with TRBD1 matching over 7 bases. Germline CDR1 MNHNS, CDR2 SASEGT. The V segment lost 4 bases and the J segment 7 bases; nucleotides outside the gene matches: 10. The CDR3 length is 15 residues. The DNA for the CDR3 is TGTGCCAGCAGTGCTAATAGGGGGCTAGGGCAGCCCCAGCATTTT. Its protein is CASSANRGLGQPQHF.

The V and J genes are TRBV28 and TRBJ1-6; D not certain. The CDR3 runs to 14 residues. CDR1 and CDR2 from the germline V gene are MDHEN and SYDVKM. V gave up 6 bases and J gave up 5 bases, with 11 bases separating them. For the CDR3, the DNA is TGTGCCAGCAGCCCTCATACGGATAATTCACCCCTCCACTTT. This translates into CASSPHTDNSPLHF.

The genes are TRBV5-6 and TRBJ2-7; D unresolved. Trimming removed 4 bases at V and 2 bases at J, with 4 bases between. The CDR3 covers 11 residues. CDR1 is SGHDT and CDR2 is YYEEEE in the germline V gene. The CDR3 DNA follows: TGTGCCAGCAGCATCGCCTACGAGCAGTACTTC. It yields the protein CASSIAYEQYF. The complete variable domain, with remaining parts taken from reference TRBV5-6 and TRBJ2-7, reads DAGVTQSPTHLIKTRGQQVTLRCSPKSGHDTVSWYQQALGQGPQFIFQYYEEEERQRGNFPDRFSGHQFPNYSSELNVNALLLGDSALYLCASSIAYEQYFGPGTRLTVT.

The chain employs TRBV29-1 and TRBJ2-1; the D gene is possibly TRBD2 (6 bases). CDR1 and CDR2 (germline): SQVTM, ANQGSEA. The CDR3 length is 18 residues. Trimming left V 3 bases short and J 0 bases short, with 21 bases between. CDR3 loop: CSVDERVILYSSYNEQFF. CDR3 bases: TGCAGCGTTGACGAGCGGGTTATTCTCTACAGCTCCTACAATGAGCAGTTCTTC.

The table lists this clone with a count of one. This chain joins TRBV28 and TRBJ2-7; no definite D call. Per germline, CDR1 MDHEN and CDR2 SYDVKM. The CDR3 runs to 15 residues. The V end lost 5 bases, the J end lost 0 bases, and 14 bases lay between the germline ends. The CDR3 here is CASSLPRKSSYEQYF. The CDR3 DNA is TGTGCCAGCAGTCTCCCCAGAAAGAGCTCCTACGAGCAGTACTTC.